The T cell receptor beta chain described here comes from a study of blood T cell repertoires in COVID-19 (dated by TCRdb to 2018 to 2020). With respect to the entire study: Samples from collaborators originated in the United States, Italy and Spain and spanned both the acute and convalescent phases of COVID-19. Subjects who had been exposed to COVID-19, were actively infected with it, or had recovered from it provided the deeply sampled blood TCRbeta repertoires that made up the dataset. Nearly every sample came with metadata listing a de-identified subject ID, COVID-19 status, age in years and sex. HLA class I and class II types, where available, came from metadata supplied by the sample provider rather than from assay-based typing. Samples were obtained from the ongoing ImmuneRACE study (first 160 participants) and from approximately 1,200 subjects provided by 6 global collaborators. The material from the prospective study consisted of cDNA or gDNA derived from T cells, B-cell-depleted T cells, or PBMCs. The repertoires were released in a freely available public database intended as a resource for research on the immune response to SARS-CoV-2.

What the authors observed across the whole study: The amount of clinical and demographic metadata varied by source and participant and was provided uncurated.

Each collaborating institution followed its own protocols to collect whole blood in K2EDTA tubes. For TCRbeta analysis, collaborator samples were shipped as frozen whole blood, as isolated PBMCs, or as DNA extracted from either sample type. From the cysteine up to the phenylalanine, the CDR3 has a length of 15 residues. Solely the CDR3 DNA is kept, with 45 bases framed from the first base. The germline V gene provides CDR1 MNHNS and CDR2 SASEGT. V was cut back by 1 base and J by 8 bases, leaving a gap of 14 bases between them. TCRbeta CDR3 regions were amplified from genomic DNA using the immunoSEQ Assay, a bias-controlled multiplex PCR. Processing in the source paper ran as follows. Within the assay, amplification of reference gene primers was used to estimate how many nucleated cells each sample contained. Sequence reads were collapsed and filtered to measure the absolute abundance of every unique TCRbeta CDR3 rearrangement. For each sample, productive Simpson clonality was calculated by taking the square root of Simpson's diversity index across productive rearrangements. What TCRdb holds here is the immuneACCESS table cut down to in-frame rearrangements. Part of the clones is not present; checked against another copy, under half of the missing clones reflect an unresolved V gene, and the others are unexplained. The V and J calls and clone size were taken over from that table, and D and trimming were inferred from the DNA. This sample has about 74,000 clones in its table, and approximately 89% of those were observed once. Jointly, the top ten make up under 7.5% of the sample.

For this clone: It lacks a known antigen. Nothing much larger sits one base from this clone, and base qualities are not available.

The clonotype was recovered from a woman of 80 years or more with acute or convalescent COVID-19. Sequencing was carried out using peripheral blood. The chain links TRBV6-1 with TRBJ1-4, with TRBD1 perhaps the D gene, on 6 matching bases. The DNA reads TGTGCCAGCAGTGAAGGGCGAGGGGGGGCGGAAAAACTGTTTTTT. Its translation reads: CASSEGRGGAEKLFF.